This T cell receptor (beta chain) is from a study of control samples from healthy donors and cancer patients. Trimming cost V 4 bases and J 3 bases, with 8 bases left between them. Germline CDR1 SGHRS, CDR2 YFSETQ. The CDR3 extends over 12 amino acids. This table comes from immunoSEQ multiplex PCR, and its TCRdb copy is limited to in-frame clones, with some not included. The sample yields some 120,000 clones, 85% to 95% seen once. Sequencing used PBMCs. The receptor's source is a man older than 75 with head and neck cancer. The chain links TRBV5-1 to TRBJ2-7; D is unresolved. CDR3 loop: CASSRPGYEQYF. The CDR3 DNA sequence: TGCGCCAGCAGCCGGCCCGGCTACGAGCAGTACTTC.